The 25 T cell receptor beta chains below were found in one sample sequenced in a study of CD8 T cells in ankylosing spondylitis. TCRdb fed the 5' RACE reads into MiXCR, producing one record per CDR3 protein. Here the sample spans under 250,000 distinct CDR3 sequences, about 30% being singletons. Sequencing was performed on blood, either unsorted or a sorted T cell fraction (not recorded which). The receptors shown here come from a male donor with ankylosing spondylitis or in good health (not recorded which).

This chain uses TRBV12-3 or TRBV12-4 with TRBJ2-2; D may be TRBD1 (5 bases). The CDR3 runs 13 residues. Between the trimmed V and J ends, which lost 4 bases and 5 bases, there was a span of 8 bases. The CDR3 coding sequence is TGTGCCAGCAGTTCGTCAGGGACCGGGGAGCTGTTTTTT. Protein sequence: CASSSSGTGELFF.

The gene calls are TRBV12-3 or TRBV12-4 and TRBJ2-3; a possible D gene is TRBD1 (6 bases). V was cut by 5 bases and J by 5 bases, with 17 bases left in between. This CDR3 region has 15 residues. CDR3 in amino acids: CASSLEGWGQDTQYF. The CDR3 DNA reads as TGTGCCAGCAGTCTCGAGGGGTGGGGGCAAGATACGCAGTATTTT.

This chain links TRBV9 with TRBJ2-5; maybe TRBD2 (6 bases). Germline V gene data show CDR1 as SGDLS and CDR2 as YYNGEE. The length of the CDR3 is 16 residues. V dropped 3 bases and J dropped 1 base, with 16 bases sitting between them. The CDR3 sequence is CASSAGVAARQETQYF. For the CDR3, the DNA is TGTGCCAGCAGCGCCGGGGTAGCGGCCCGCCAAGAGACCCAGTACTTC.

This clonotype was found a few times. This chain links TRBV7-9 with TRBJ2-2; the D call may be TRBD1 or TRBD2 (7 bases each). Germline CDR1 is SEHNR and CDR2 is FQNEAQ (reference sequence). This CDR3 has 14 amino acids. V gave up 5 bases and J gave up 5 bases, with 12 bases separating them. CDR3 DNA: TGTGCCAGCAGCCGAGCGGGACAGACCGGGGAGCTGTTTTTT. This sequence encodes CASSRAGQTGELFF. The entire variable domain, with the rest obtained from reference TRBV7-9 and TRBJ2-2, is as follows: DTGVSQNPRHKITKRGQNVTFRCDPISEHNRLYWYRQTLGQGPEFLTYFQNEAQLEKSRLLSDRFSAERPKGSFSTLEIQRTEQGDSAMYLCASSRAGQTGELFFGEGSRLTVL.

This clonotype has a single count. V and J are TRBV12-3 or TRBV12-4 and TRBJ2-1; D gene unclear. CDR3 length equals 14 residues. Trimming stripped 3 bases from V and 10 bases from J, with 16 bases between. The CDR3 bases are TGTGCCAGCAGTTTCAATCCGGGCAATGGGGAGCAGTTCTTC. The encoded protein is CASSFNPGNGEQFF.

This clonotype appeared a few times. The J gene is TRBJ2-5, the V gene TRBV10-3, with D tentatively TRBD2 (6 bases). Germline CDR1 reads ENHRY; CDR2 reads SYGVKD. The CDR3 sequence is 14 residues long. V was shortened by 5 bases and J by 3 bases, with 13 bases between the two germline ends. As DNA, the CDR3 is TGTGCCATCAGTCGGGACGGACTAAAAGAGACCCAGTACTTC. Protein sequence: CAISRDGLKETQYF.

This clonotype was counted between two and nine times. V usage is TRBV30 and J usage is TRBJ1-1; TRBD1 matches at 7 bases. The trim removed 2 bases at V and 11 bases at J, leaving 5 bases unmatched. Germline CDR1 reads GTSNPN; CDR2 reads SVGIG (reference sequence). This CDR3 contains 11 residues. CDR3 amino acids: CAWSPTGPAFF. The DNA for the CDR3 is TGTGCCTGGAGTCCGACAGGGCCGGCTTTCTTT.

There are a few counts of this clonotype. This rearrangement joins TRBV20-1 to TRBJ2-7; D gene unclear. The V and J ends lost 5 bases and 2 bases respectively, with 10 bases between them. The CDR3 consists of 12 residues. Germline values: CDR1 DFQATT, CDR2 SNEGSKA (reference sequence). CDR3 amino acids: CSADVTTYEQYF. The DNA for the CDR3 is TGCAGTGCTGACGTGACAACCTACGAGCAGTACTTC.

On this clonotype itself: Compared with germline, one end of the junction differs, possibly owing to a read error. This rearrangement joins TRBV9 to TRBJ2-1; possibly TRBD2 for D (5 bases). This CDR3 has 13 amino acids. From germline, CDR1 is SGDLS and CDR2 YYNGEE. This CDR3 reads CASSVGSYNEQFF. The DNA of the CDR3 is TGCGCCAGCAGCGTGGGGAGCTACAATGAGCAGTTCTTC.

The rearrangement joins TRBV20-1 to TRBJ2-2; TRBD1 agrees at 7 bases. The germline V gene encodes CDR1 DFQATT and CDR2 SNEGSKA (reference sequence). The CDR3 extends over 15 amino acids. Trimming cost V 0 bases and J 1 base; bases outside gene matches: 2. CDR3: CSARDPGGNTGELFF. The DNA for the CDR3 is TGCAGTGCTAGAGATCCAGGGGGGAACACCGGGGAGCTGTTTTTT.

The chain has TRBV29-1 and TRBJ2-3; TRBD2 agrees at 13 bases. J gave up 2 bases and V 3 bases, and 11 bases lay outside the gene matches. The CDR3 is made up of 18 amino acids. CDR1 and CDR2 from the germline V gene are SQVTM and ANQGSEA. CDR3 in DNA: TGCAGCGTTGATTCACACCGGACTAGCGGGGGATCCACAGATACGCAGTATTTT. Protein: CSVDSHRTSGGSTDTQYF.

The chain employs TRBV27 and TRBJ1-3; D is perhaps TRBD1 (6 bases). V lost 0 bases to trimming and J lost 0 bases, with 12 bases between them. Per germline, CDR1 MNHEY and CDR2 SMNVEV (reference sequence). The CDR3 loop spans 17 amino acids. The CDR3 here is CASSLSYRAFSGNTIYF. In DNA form, the CDR3 reads TGTGCCAGCAGTTTATCGTACAGGGCCTTCTCTGGAAACACCATATATTTT.

In DNA form, the CDR3 reads TGTGCCAGCAGCTATTACGACAGGGGGTACGAGCAGTACTTC. Its protein product is CASSYYDRGYEQYF. The chain combines TRBV7-2 with TRBJ2-7; 9 bases map to TRBD1. Unmatched junction bases numbered 5, after V lost 4 bases and J lost 4 bases. The CDR3 length is 14 residues. Germline CDR1 and CDR2: SGHTA and FQGNSA.

Points on this clonotype: The junction shows a germline mismatch at one end, possibly a read error. The rearrangement joins TRBV20-1 to TRBJ1-2, with 8 bases that match TRBD1. Per the germline V gene, CDR1 is DFQATT and CDR2 is SNEGSKA (reference sequence). The CDR3 runs to 10 residues. The CDR3 region is CSASDRGSSF. The CDR3 nucleotides are TGCAGTGCTAGTGACAGGGGATCATCCTTC.

V and J are TRBV2 and TRBJ1-2, with D unclear. The CDR3 is 14 residues long. Trimming took off 2 bases at V and 3 bases at J, with 10 bases between the two ends. CDR1 and CDR2 from the germline V gene are SNHLY and FYNNEI. This CDR3 is CASSEFTEYYGYTF. The CDR3 DNA reads TGTGCCAGCAGTGAATTTACGGAGTACTATGGCTACACCTTC.

This clonotype was observed a few times. V is TRBV11-2 and J is TRBJ2-7; D remains ambiguous. The CDR3 sequence is 12 residues long. CDR1 is SGHAT and CDR2 is FQNNGV in the germline V gene. Deletions cut 5 bases from V and 3 bases from J, with 8 bases between. The CDR3 sequence is CASSLQNYEQYF. As DNA, the CDR3 is TGTGCCAGCAGCCTCCAGAACTACGAGCAGTACTTC.

This clonotype was seen a few times. The V gene is TRBV15, the J gene TRBJ2-5; TRBD1 might be the D (6 bases). The CDR3 is 16 amino acids. Germline V gives CDR1 LNHNV, CDR2 YYDKDF (reference sequence). Trimming stripped 3 bases from V and 2 bases from J, with 16 bases between. The CDR3 DNA reads as TGTGCCACCAGCAGCGGGACAAGGACGAAACAAGAGACCCAGTACTTC. Encoded protein: CATSSGTRTKQETQYF.

The genes are TRBV5-5 and TRBJ2-5; D is uncertain. Germline CDR1 and CDR2: SGHKS and YYEKEE (reference sequence). There are 13 residues in the CDR3. V shed 4 bases and J shed 3 bases, with 10 bases lying between them. DNA of the CDR3: TGTGCCAGCAGCCCCCAGTTGGAAGAGACCCAGTACTTC. Its protein is CASSPQLEETQYF.

The chain recombines TRBV20-1 with TRBJ1-3; D gene ambiguous. Germline V CDR1 and CDR2: DFQATT, SNEGSKA (reference sequence). CDR3 length: 13 amino acids. The germline V and J ends were trimmed by 0 bases and 4 bases, with 7 bases remaining between them. DNA of the CDR3: TGCAGTGCTAGAGAGCGGAGGGGAAACACCATATATTTT. Translated: CSARERRGNTIYF.

This chain links TRBV2 with TRBJ2-1; D is ambiguous. Germline assignment: CDR1 SNHLY and CDR2 FYNNEI. The CDR3 contains 15 residues. The V gene lost 2 bases and the J gene lost 1 base, with 9 bases spanning the gap. CDR3 sequence: CASSERVASYNEQFF. The CDR3, as DNA: TGTGCCAGCAGTGAACGCGTCGCTTCCTACAATGAGCAGTTCTTC.

This clonotype was found a few times. The V and J genes are TRBV5-1 and TRBJ2-3, with TRBD2 matching over 7 bases. From germline, CDR1 is SGHRS and CDR2 YFSETQ. J lost 2 bases, V lost 2 bases, and 5 bases had no gene match. The CDR3 consists of 15 residues. CDR3: CASSLGLGPTDTQYF. CDR3 bases: TGCGCCAGCAGCTTAGGACTAGGCCCCACAGATACGCAGTATTTT.

The chain is built from TRBV20-1 and TRBJ2-7; 15 bases agree with TRBD2. This CDR3 is built from 19 residues. The germline CDR1 and CDR2 sequences are DFQATT and SNEGSKA (reference sequence). V trimming: 5 bases; J trimming: 0 bases; junction bases outside the gene matches: 14. CDR3 in DNA: TGCAGTGCTGACTTTAGGGGACTAGCGGGGGGCGCCAGCTCCTACGAGCAGTACTTC. Amino acids: CSADFRGLAGGASSYEQYF.

The chain has TRBV7-9 and TRBJ1-1; D uncertain. Germline lookup yields CDR1 SEHNR and CDR2 FQNEAQ (reference sequence). This CDR3 is built from 14 residues. The V end was cut by 4 bases, the J end by 7 bases, with 16 bases between. The CDR3 bases are TGTGCCAGCAGCTCATCGGACCGAGTATTTGAAGCTTTCTTT. It specifies CASSSSDRVFEAFF.

The chain employs TRBV5-5 and TRBJ2-7, with 9 bases fitting TRBD1. CDR1 and CDR2 from the germline V gene are SGHKS and YYEKEE (reference sequence). CDR3 length equals 16 residues. J lost 0 bases, V lost 4 bases, and 8 bases had no gene match. The chain's CDR3 is CASSPAGQGSSYEQYF. The CDR3 DNA reads as TGTGCCAGCAGCCCCGCGGGACAGGGAAGCTCCTACGAGCAGTACTTC.

This clonotype has ten or more counts. The chain recombines TRBV20-1 with TRBJ2-3; maybe TRBD1 (6 bases). This CDR3 has 15 residues. V gave up 1 base and J gave up 4 bases, with 15 bases separating them. Germline values: CDR1 DFQATT, CDR2 SNEGSKA (reference sequence). DNA of the CDR3: TGCAGTGCTAGAGTGCCAGGGGCCAGCGCAGATACGCAGTATTTT. Protein product: CSARVPGASADTQYF.